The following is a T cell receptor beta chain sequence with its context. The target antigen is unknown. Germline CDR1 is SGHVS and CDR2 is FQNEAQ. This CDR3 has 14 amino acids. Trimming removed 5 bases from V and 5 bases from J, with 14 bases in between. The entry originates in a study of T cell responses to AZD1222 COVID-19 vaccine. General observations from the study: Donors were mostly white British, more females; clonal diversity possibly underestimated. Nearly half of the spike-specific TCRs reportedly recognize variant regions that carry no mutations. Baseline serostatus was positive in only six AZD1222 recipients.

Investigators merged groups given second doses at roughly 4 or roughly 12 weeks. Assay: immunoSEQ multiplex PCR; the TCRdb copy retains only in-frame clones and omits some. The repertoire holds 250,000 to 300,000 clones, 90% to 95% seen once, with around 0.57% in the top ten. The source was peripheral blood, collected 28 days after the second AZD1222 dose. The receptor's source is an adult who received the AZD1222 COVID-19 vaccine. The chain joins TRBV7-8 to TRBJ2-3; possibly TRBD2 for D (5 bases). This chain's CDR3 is CASSPGGVEDTQYF. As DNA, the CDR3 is TGTGCCAGCAGCCCTGGAGGCGTTGAAGATACGCAGTATTTT.